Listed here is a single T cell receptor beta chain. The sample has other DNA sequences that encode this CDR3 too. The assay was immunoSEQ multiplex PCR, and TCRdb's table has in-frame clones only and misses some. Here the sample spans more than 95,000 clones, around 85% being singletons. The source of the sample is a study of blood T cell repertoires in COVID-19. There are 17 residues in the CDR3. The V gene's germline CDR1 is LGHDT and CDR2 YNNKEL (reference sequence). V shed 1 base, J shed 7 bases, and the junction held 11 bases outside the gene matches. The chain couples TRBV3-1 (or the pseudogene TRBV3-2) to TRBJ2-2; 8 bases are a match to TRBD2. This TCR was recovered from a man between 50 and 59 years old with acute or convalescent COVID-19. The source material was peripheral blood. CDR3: CASSQVHREGPGGELFF. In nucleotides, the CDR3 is TGTGCCAGCAGCCAAGTTCATCGGGAGGGCCCGGGCGGGGAGCTGTTTTTT.